This entry concerns a single T cell receptor beta chain. As yet, its antigen is unknown. The sample originates from a study of CD4+ T cells in melanoma. Study-wide results and limits: Neoantigen-specific CD4+ T cells in melanoma reportedly had diverse differentiation states.

Data came from immunoSEQ multiplex PCR; TCRdb stores just in-frame clones and leaves some out. The sample gives about 50,000 clones, roughly nine tenths of which show up once; 10% to 15% is in the top ten. Sequencing was done on a sample of peripheral blood. The receptor was derived from a human donor with melanoma.

CDR3 in DNA: TGTGCCAGCAGTTACGGGGCGGGATATGGCTACACCTTC. Translated: CASSYGAGYGYTF. This rearrangement joins TRBV6-5 to TRBJ1-2; TRBD1 is a possible D gene (5 bases). V was shortened by 2 bases and J by 5 bases, with 9 bases between the two germline ends. Per the germline V gene, CDR1 is MNHEY and CDR2 is SVGAGI. CDR3 length: 13 amino acids.